This is a list of T cell receptor beta chains from one sample in a study of blood T cell repertoires in COVID-19. Assay used: immunoSEQ multiplex PCR; TCRdb lists only in-frame clones, some missing. The top ten clones hold around 0.97% of a sample with some 78,000 clones, roughly 91% of them seen once. The sequenced sample was peripheral blood. Receptors originate from a woman aged 45 to 65 in a cohort sampled during active COVID-19. Each CDR3 is given with its conserved first and last residue. Each record gives: clone size, D gene, CDR3 length, V gene, J gene, CDR3 DNA, CDR3 protein. The D gene is left open where the match is weak. Where a row states a size, it is once, few, many or the class of an expanded clone; other rows omit it.

once	.	13	TRBV28	TRBJ2-3	TGTGCCTGCAGGGGGGGGTTGACAGATACGCAGTATTTT	CACRGGLTDTQYF
once	TRBD1	15	TRBV19	TRBJ1-2	TGTGCCAGTAGTAACCACGACAGGGATGAGCTTGGCTACACCTTC	CASSNHDRDELGYTF
.	.	13	TRBV11-3	TRBJ2-3	TGTGCCAGCAGTCAAGCTAGCGCCGATACGCAGTATTTT	CASSQASADTQYF
few	.	15	TRBV23-1	TRBJ2-7	TGCGCCAGCAGTCAATCTTATGGAGCTCTATACGAGCAGTACTTC	CASSQSYGALYEQYF
.	TRBD2	18	TRBV27	TRBJ2-3	TGTGCCAGCAGTTTCCGAGCCAGGGGCGGGAGGCCAGGGGATACGCAGTATTTT	CASSFRARGGRPGDTQYF
.	.	13	TRBV7-3	TRBJ1-1	TGTGCCAGCAGCGTAGCGAAGAACACTGAAGCTTTCTTT	CASSVAKNTEAFF
.	TRBD2	15	TRBV5-1	TRBJ2-5	TGCGCCAGCAGCTTGGCGGGTCTAGCGGGAGAGACCCAGTACTTC	CASSLAGLAGETQYF
once	.	15	TRBV30	TRBJ2-2	TGTGCCTGGAGGAGAGACGGGAGTGGTACCGGGGAGCTGTTTTTT	CAWRRDGSGTGELFF
.	.	14	TRBV21-1	TRBJ2-2	TGTGCCAGCCCCAAGAGCGGGAACACCGGGGAGCTGTTTTTT	CASPKSGNTGELFF
.	.	13	TRBV7-9	TRBJ1-1	TGTGCCAGCAGCCCGACAGTTAACACTGAAGCTTTCTTT	CASSPTVNTEAFF
.	TRBD2	14	TRBV7-9	TRBJ2-2	TGTGCCAGCAGCCTGAGGGAGGGGACCGGGGAGCTGTTTTTT	CASSLREGTGELFF
.	TRBD2	14	TRBV6-6	TRBJ2-5	TGTGCCAGCAGTTCCCTAGCGGCCCAGGCGACCCAGTACTTC	CASSSLAAQATQYF
.	TRBD1	16	TRBV5-5	TRBJ2-7	TGTGCCAGCAGCTTCCTGGGACAGGGGGCCTCCTACGAGCAGTACTTC	CASSFLGQGASYEQYF
.	.	15	TRBV7-3	TRBJ2-1	TGTGCCAGCAGCCCTGGCGGGGTCTCCTACAATGAGCAGTTCTTC	CASSPGGVSYNEQFF
.	TRBD2	14	TRBV19	TRBJ2-1	TGTGCCAGTACATTGAGGGAGGGCCGGAATGAGCAGTTCTTC	CASTLREGRNEQFF
.	TRBD1	14	TRBV19	TRBJ2-5	TGTGCCAGTAGCCGGACAGGGGGCGCGGAGACCCAGTACTTC	CASSRTGGAETQYF
.	.	11	TRBV20-1	TRBJ2-2	TGCGGGGGCTTTTTGACCGGGGAGCTGTTTTTT	CGGFLTGELFF
.	TRBD1	14	TRBV7-3	TRBJ2-1	TGTGCCAGCAGTTCATCGAGACAGGGGAATGAGCAGTTCTTC	CASSSSRQGNEQFF
.	.	14	TRBV27	TRBJ1-5	TGTGCCAGCAGTCCCCGACAGACCAATCAGCCCCAGCATTTT	CASSPRQTNQPQHF
.	.	13	TRBV29-1	TRBJ1-1	TGCAGCGCTTCCTCGGGGGGAGGCACTGAAGCTTTCTTT	CSASSGGGTEAFF
.	.	15	TRBV5-4	TRBJ1-1	TGTGCCAGCAGATGGGGTAGGGGGTCGGACACTGAAGCTTTCTTT	CASRWGRGSDTEAFF
.	.	14	TRBV30	TRBJ2-7	TGTGCCTGGAGTCGGATAGGGGCTAAGTACGAGCAGTACTTC	CAWSRIGAKYEQYF
.	TRBD1	16	TRBV11-2	TRBJ1-3	TGTGCCAGCAGCTTGAGGCGACAGGGAGTTGGAAACACCATATATTTT	CASSLRRQGVGNTIYF
.	.	17	TRBV28	TRBJ1-6	TGTGCCAGCAGTTCTTCAGGGGCAAGCTCCTATAATTCACCCCTCCACTTT	CASSSSGASSYNSPLHF
.	.	15	TRBV10-2	TRBJ1-2	TGCGCCAGCAGTGACTCCAACGGGATGGACTATGGCTACACCTTC	CASSDSNGMDYGYTF
.	TRBD2	19	TRBV3-1/TRBV3-2	TRBJ2-2	TGTGCCAGCAGCCCCGGGACTAGCGGGTTATCCGGGGACACCGGGGAGCTGTTTTTT	CASSPGTSGLSGDTGELFF
.	.	17	TRBV28	TRBJ2-7	TGTGCCAGCAGTTTCTTTTCATCCCAGGGGAGCTCCTACGAGCAGTACTTC	CASSFFSSQGSSYEQYF
.	.	16	TRBV7-9	TRBJ2-3	TGTGCCAGCAGCTTCCCCCAGGCCTCGGGCACAGATACGCAGTATTTT	CASSFPQASGTDTQYF
.	TRBD1	16	TRBV28	TRBJ1-4	TGTGCCAGCAGTCTCCCCTCGGGACAGGGACGTGAAAAACTGTTTTTT	CASSLPSGQGREKLFF
.	.	14	TRBV30	TRBJ2-5	TGTGCCTGGAGTGCTGTAACACCAAAAGAGACCCAGTACTTC	CAWSAVTPKETQYF
.	TRBD1	15	TRBV6-6	TRBJ1-4	TGTGCCAGCAGTTACTCGGGACAGGGAGGGGAAAAACTGTTTTTT	CASSYSGQGGEKLFF
once	TRBD1	19	TRBV7-3	TRBJ2-1	TGTGCCAGCAGCCCCCATAACCCCGTCAACAGGGGAAATCACAATGAGCAGTTCTTC	CASSPHNPVNRGNHNEQFF
.	TRBD1	12	TRBV13	TRBJ1-1	TGTGCCAGCAGCGTGACAGGGTCTGAAGCTTTCTTT	CASSVTGSEAFF
few	.	15	TRBV9	TRBJ2-3	TGTGCCAGCAGCCCCGACGGCCAGACTGAAGATACGCAGTATTTT	CASSPDGQTEDTQYF
.	.	15	TRBV2	TRBJ2-5	TGTGCCAGCACCGAAAACAGGGTTTTTGAAGAGACCCAGTACTTC	CASTENRVFEETQYF
once	.	11	TRBV28	TRBJ1-1	TGTGCCAGCAGCTGGCCAAGTGGAGCTTTCTTT	CASSWPSGAFF
once	.	14	TRBV27	TRBJ1-4	TGTGCCAGCTCATGGGGGGCAACTAATGAAAAACTGTTTTTT	CASSWGATNEKLFF
.	.	17	TRBV5-1	TRBJ1-4	TGCGCCAGCAGCTTCGGACAGACCTCTCCAACTAATGAAAAACTGTTTTTT	CASSFGQTSPTNEKLFF
.	TRBD1	15	TRBV5-1	TRBJ1-4	TGCGCCAGCAGCTTGACGGGACAGGGAGGTGAAAAACTGTTTTTT	CASSLTGQGGEKLFF
.	.	10	TRBV7-9	TRBJ2-1	TGTGCCAGCAGCCTGCGTGAGCAGTTCTTC	CASSLREQFF
.	.	15	TRBV28	TRBJ2-4	TGTGCCAGCAGTTTTGAGGCAGGGATAAAAAACATTCAGTACTTC	CASSFEAGIKNIQYF